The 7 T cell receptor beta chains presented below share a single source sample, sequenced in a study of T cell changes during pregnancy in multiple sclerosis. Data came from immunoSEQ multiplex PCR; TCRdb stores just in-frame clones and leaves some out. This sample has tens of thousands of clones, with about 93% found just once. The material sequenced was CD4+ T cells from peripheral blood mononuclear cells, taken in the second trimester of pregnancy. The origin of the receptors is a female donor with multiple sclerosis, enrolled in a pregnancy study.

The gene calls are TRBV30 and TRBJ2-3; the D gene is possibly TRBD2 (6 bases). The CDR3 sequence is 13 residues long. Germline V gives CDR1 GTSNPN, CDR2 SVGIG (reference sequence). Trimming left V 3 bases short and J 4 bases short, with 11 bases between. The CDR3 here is CAWSNGGPDTQYF. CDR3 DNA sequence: TGTGCCTGGAGCAACGGGGGACCAGATACGCAGTATTTT.

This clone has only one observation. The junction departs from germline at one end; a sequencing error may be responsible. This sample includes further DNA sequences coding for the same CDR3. The CDR3 protein is CASSWRQGVYEQYF. The DNA of the CDR3 is TGTGCCAGCAGCTGGCGACAGGGAGTTTACGAGCAGTACTTC. The chain recombines TRBV5-1 with TRBJ2-7, with 7 bases lining up with TRBD1. The CDR3 loop spans 14 amino acids. Germline V lookup: CDR1 SGHRS, CDR2 YFSETQ.

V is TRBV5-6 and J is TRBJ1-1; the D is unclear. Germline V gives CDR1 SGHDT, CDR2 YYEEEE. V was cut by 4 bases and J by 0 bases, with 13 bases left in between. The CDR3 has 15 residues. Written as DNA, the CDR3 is TGTGCCAGCAGCATCCGGGGTTTTATGAACACTGAAGCTTTCTTT. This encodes CASSIRGFMNTEAFF.

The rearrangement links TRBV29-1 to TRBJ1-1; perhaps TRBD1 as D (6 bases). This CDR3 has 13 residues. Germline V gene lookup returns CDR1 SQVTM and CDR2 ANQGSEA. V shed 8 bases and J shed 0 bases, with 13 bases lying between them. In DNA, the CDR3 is TGCAGCTATAGTCAGGGGATGAACACTGAAGCTTTCTTT. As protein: CSYSQGMNTEAFF.

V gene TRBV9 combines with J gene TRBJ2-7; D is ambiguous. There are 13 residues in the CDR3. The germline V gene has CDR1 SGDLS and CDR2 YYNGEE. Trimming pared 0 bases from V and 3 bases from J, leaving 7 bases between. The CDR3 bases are TGTGCCAGCAGCGTAGTGGAGAGCTACGAGCAGTACTTC. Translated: CASSVVESYEQYF.

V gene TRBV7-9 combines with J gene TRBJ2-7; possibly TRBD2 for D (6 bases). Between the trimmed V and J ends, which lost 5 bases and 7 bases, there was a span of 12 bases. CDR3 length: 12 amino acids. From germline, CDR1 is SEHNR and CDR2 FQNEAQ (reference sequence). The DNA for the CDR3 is TGTGCCAGCAGCCGGCGGGATTATGAGCAGTACTTC. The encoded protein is CASSRRDYEQYF.

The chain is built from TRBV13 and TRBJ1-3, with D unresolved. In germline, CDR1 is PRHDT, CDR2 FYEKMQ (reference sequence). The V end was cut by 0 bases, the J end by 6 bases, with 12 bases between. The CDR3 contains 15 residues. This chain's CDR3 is CASSLGLRGANTIYF. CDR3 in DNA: TGTGCCAGCAGCTTAGGCCTCCGGGGAGCAAACACCATATATTTT.